The 8 T cell receptor beta chains in this list originate from one sample, sequenced in a study of T cell repertoires in cytomegalovirus infection. TCRdb re-called the reads through MiXCR, storing one row per CDR3 protein. The table records about 180,000 distinct CDR3 sequences, about an eighth of them present only once. Material for sequencing was PBMCs. The origin of the receptors is a human donor in good health (CMV status not recorded). Some clones in this sample may be carry-over from other donors' samples.

The rearrangement links TRBV20-1 to TRBJ2-5; no clear D. The CDR3 runs to 13 residues. V lost 3 bases and J 10 bases, leaving 18 bases between the germline ends. Germline lookup yields CDR1 DFQATT and CDR2 SNEGSKA (reference sequence). The CDR3 region has the DNA TGCAGTGCTAGCTGGTCTGCCACAGTCGACCAGTACTTC. Translating gives CSASWSATVDQYF.

This clonotype occurred a few times. V gene TRBV9 combines with J gene TRBJ1-1; no clear D. The length of the CDR3 is 14 residues. Germline lookup yields CDR1 SGDLS and CDR2 YYNGEE. V lost 0 bases and J 0 bases, leaving 6 bases between the germline ends. CDR3 residues: CASSVGPMNTEAFF. The DNA for the CDR3 is TGTGCCAGCAGCGTAGGGCCTATGAACACTGAAGCTTTCTTT. Combining the CDR3 with reference TRBV9 and TRBJ1-1 gives the whole variable domain DSGVTQTPKHLITATGQRVTLRCSPRSGDLSVYWYQQSLDQGLQFLIQYYNGEERAKGNILERFSAQQFPDLHSELNLSSLELGDSALYFCASSVGPMNTEAFFGQGTRLTVV.

This clonotype was detected ten times or more. DNA of the CDR3: TGTGCCAGCAGTGGAGTATGGACGGGCACTGAAGCTTTCTTT. Translated: CASSGVWTGTEAFF. V gene TRBV2 combines with J gene TRBJ1-1, with no clear D. The V end was cut by 4 bases, the J end by 4 bases, with 13 bases between. CDR1 is SNHLY, CDR2 FYNNEI, per germline. The CDR3 spans 14 residues. Based on the CDR3 plus reference TRBV2 and TRBJ1-1, the full variable domain is EPEVTQTPSHQVTQMGQEVILRCVPISNHLYFYWYRQILGQKVEFLVSFYNNEISEKSEIFDDQFSVERPDGSNFTLKIRSTKLEDSAMYFCASSGVWTGTEAFFGQGTRLTVV.

In this sample, this clonotype turned up many times. This rearrangement joins TRBV7-2 to TRBJ2-7, with TRBD2 matching over 8 bases. Germline loops: CDR1 SGHTA, CDR2 FQGNSA. V shed 5 bases, J shed 3 bases, and the junction held 9 bases outside the gene matches. The CDR3 extends over 15 amino acids. CDR3 in amino acids: CASSESGRGGYEQYF. The CDR3 region has the DNA TGTGCCAGCAGCGAAAGCGGGAGAGGGGGCTACGAGCAGTACTTC.

This clonotype has a count of ten or more. V and J are TRBV7-9 and TRBJ2-4; 8 nucleotides line up with TRBD2. V trimming: 4 bases; J trimming: 0 bases; junction bases outside the gene matches: 11. Germline CDR1 is SEHNR and CDR2 is FQNEAQ (reference sequence). This CDR3 contains 18 residues. The CDR3 coding sequence is TGTGCCAGCAGCTCAGGACTAGCTGGGGGTATAGCCAAAAACATTCAGTACTTC. Translating gives CASSSGLAGGIAKNIQYF.

This clonotype showed up just a few times. In DNA, the CDR3 is TGTGCCAGCAGTTTAGCTGTCAGTCGGGCCCAGCCCCAGCATTTT. Residues: CASSLAVSRAQPQHF. The chain carries TRBV12-3 or TRBV12-4 and TRBJ1-5, with D unresolved. With 0 bases removed from V and 7 bases from J, the gap between germline ends came to 13 bases. CDR3 length: 15 residues.

The chain recombines TRBV28 with TRBJ2-7, with TRBD1 identical over 9 bases. Germline V gives CDR1 MDHEN, CDR2 SYDVKM. CDR3 length: 15 amino acids. The junction had 10 bases not matched to a gene; V was cut back by 6 bases and J by 4 bases. CDR3 nucleotide sequence: TGTGCCAGCAGAGGGACAGGGAGGGGCCTTTACGAGCAGTACTTC. This translates into CASRGTGRGLYEQYF.

This clonotype was found a few times. The chain employs TRBV19 and TRBJ1-5, with 7 bases lining up with TRBD1. The CDR3 spans 15 residues. Germline V gene sequence: CDR1 LNHDA, CDR2 SQIVND (reference sequence). J gave up 4 bases and V 3 bases, and 6 bases lay outside the gene matches. CDR3 in DNA: TGTGCCAGTAGTATGGAGGGGGCGCGGAATCAGCCCCAGCATTTT. This gives the protein CASSMEGARNQPQHF.